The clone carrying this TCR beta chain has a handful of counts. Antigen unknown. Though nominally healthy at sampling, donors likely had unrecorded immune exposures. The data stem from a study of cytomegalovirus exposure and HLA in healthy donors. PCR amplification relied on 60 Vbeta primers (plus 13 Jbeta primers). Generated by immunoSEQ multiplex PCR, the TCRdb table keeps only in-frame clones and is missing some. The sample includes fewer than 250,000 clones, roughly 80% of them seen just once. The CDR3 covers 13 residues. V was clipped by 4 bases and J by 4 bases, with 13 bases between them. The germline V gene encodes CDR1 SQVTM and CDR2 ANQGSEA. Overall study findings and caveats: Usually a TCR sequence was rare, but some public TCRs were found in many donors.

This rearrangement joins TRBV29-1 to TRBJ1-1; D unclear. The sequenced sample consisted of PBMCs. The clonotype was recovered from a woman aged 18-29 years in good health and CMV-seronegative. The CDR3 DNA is TGCAGCGTTGGGGAGATGACTGGCACTGAAGCTTTCTTT. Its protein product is CSVGEMTGTEAFF.